This T cell receptor beta chain was sequenced in a study of OX40 agonist ivuxolimab in advanced cancers. At the level of the study: Participants averaged 60 years of age (range roughly 20 to 90) and were roughly 80% male. Study-wide points: Researchers did not determine the expanded peripheral T cells' antigen specificity. CD4+ and CD8+ blood T cells expanded clonally by week 6 at 0.1 to 3.0 mg/kg. Clonal expansion in partial responders at 0.1-3.0 mg/kg ranked among the lowest.

TCRdb's copy holds only in-frame clones and misses some; the assay was immunoSEQ multiplex PCR. The sample yields about 79,000 clones, less than 95% seen once. From germline, CDR1 is MNHNS and CDR2 SASEGT. The CDR3 covers 14 residues. V lost 1 base to trimming and J lost 2 bases, with 8 bases between them. Of note for this clone: Its antigen is currently unknown.

This TCR derives from an adult with an advanced solid tumor such as melanoma, head and neck, liver or kidney cancer. The sample consisted of CD4+ or CD8+ T cells sorted from blood, taken in a trial of the OX40 agonist ivuxolimab. The chain links TRBV6-1 to TRBJ2-5, with D hard to call. The CDR3 DNA reads TGTGCCAGCAGTGAAGACGGTCCTCAAGAGACCCAGTACTTC. Amino acid sequence: CASSEDGPQETQYF.